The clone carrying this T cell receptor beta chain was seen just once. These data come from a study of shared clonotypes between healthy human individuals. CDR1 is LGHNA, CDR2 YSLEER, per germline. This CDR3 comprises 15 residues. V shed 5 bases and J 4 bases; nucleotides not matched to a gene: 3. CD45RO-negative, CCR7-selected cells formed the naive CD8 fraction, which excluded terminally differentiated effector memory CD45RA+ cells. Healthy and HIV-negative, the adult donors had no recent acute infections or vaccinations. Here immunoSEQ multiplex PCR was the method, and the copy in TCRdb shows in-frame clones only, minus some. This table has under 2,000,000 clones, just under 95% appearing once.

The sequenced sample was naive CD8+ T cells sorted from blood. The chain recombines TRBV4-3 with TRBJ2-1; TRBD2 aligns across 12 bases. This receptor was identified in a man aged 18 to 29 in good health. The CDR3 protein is CASSETSGGYNEQFF. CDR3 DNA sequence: TGCGCCAGCAGCGAGACTAGCGGGGGTTACAATGAGCAGTTCTTC.